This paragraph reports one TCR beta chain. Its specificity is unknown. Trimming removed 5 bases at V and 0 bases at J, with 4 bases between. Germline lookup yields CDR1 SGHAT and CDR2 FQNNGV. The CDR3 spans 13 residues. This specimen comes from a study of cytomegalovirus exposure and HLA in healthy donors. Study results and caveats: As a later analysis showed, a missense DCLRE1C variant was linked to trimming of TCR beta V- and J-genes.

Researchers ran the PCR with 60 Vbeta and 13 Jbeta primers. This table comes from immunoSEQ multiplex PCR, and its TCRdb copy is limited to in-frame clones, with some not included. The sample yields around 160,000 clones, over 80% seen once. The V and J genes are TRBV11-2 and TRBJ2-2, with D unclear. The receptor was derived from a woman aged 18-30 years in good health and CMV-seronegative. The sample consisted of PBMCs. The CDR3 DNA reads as TGTGCCAGCAGCCCAACGAACACCGGGGAGCTGTTTTTT. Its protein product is CASSPTNTGELFF. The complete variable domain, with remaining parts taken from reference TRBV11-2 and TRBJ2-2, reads EAGVAQSPRYKIIEKRQSVAFWCNPISGHATLYWYQQILGQGPKLLIQFQNNGVVDDSQLPKDRFSAERLKGVDSTLKIQPAKLEDSAVYLCASSPTNTGELFFGEGSRLTVL.